The 14 T cell receptor beta chains listed next were all sequenced from one sample in a study of T cell responses to AZD1222 COVID-19 vaccine. Libraries were prepared by immunoSEQ multiplex PCR; TCRdb keeps only in-frame clonotypes and omits some of them. The sample records about 54,000 clones, about 80% being singletons. This specimen was peripheral blood, taken on day 0 of AZD1222 vaccination. Receptor source: an adult in good health.

V usage is TRBV18 and J usage is TRBJ1-5, with a weak D call TRBD1 (6 bases). Between the trimmed V and J ends, which lost 5 bases and 3 bases, there was a span of 17 bases. The CDR3 is 16 residues long. CDR1 and CDR2 from the germline V gene are KGHSH and LQKENI. The CDR3 DNA reads as TGTGCCAGCTCAAGACCGGGGGCCCCCCCCAATCAGCCCCAGCATTTT. Translating it yields CASSRPGAPPNQPQHF.

This chain connects TRBV30 to TRBJ1-1, with TRBD1 as a possible D gene (6 bases). The CDR3 has 11 residues. Germline CDR1 reads GTSNPN; CDR2 reads SVGIG (reference sequence). The CDR3, as DNA: TGTGGGGGGGCGAAGAACACTGAAGCTTTCTTT. Translation: CGGAKNTEAFF.

This clone turned up a few times. The chain has TRBV6-5 and TRBJ2-2, with D perhaps assigned TRBD1 or TRBD2 (6 bases each). Germline CDR1 MNHEY, CDR2 SVGAGI. The CDR3 consists of 13 residues. Trimming took off 11 bases at V and 4 bases at J, with 14 bases between the two ends. The CDR3 protein is CAGGTPFTGELFF. DNA for the CDR3: TGTGCCGGCGGGACACCTTTCACCGGGGAGCTGTTTTTT.

This clone was picked up a small number of times. This chain connects TRBV28 to TRBJ2-2; 8 nucleotides match TRBD2. The CDR3 is made up of 15 amino acids. The ends lost 2 bases at V and 4 bases at J; junction bases unmatched: 3. CDR1 is MDHEN and CDR2 is SYDVKM in the germline V gene. CDR3 DNA: TGTGCCAGCAGTTTACTGGCGGGAGGCACCGGGGAGCTGTTTTTT. Its translation is CASSLLAGGTGELFF.

This clone ranks as medium-sized. The chain has TRBV14 and TRBJ1-2; no clear D gene. Trimming took off 0 bases at V and 7 bases at J, with 9 bases between the two ends. CDR3 size: 13 residues. In germline, CDR1 is SGHDN, CDR2 FVKESK. The CDR3 sequence: CASSQDTDLGYTF. The CDR3 region has the DNA TGTGCCAGCAGCCAAGATACAGATCTTGGCTACACCTTC.

The chain is built from TRBV10-3 and TRBJ1-4, with a tentative D call TRBD1 (5 bases). The CDR3 extends over 15 amino acids. Trimming stripped 10 bases from V and 8 bases from J, with 23 bases between. Germline-derived CDR1 and CDR2 are ENHRY and SYGVKD. CDR3 in DNA: TGTGCCACTAAACCCGGGGAGGGGATGGGGGAAAAACTGTTTTTT. It codes for CATKPGEGMGEKLFF.

This chain uses TRBV27 with TRBJ2-3; D not certain. In germline, CDR1 is MNHEY, CDR2 SMNVEV (reference sequence). The V end lost 0 bases, the J end lost 10 bases, and 8 bases lay between the germline ends. The CDR3 contains 12 residues. The CDR3 protein is CASSLSGSAQYF. The CDR3 bases are TGTGCCAGCAGTTTATCAGGGTCGGCGCAGTATTTT.

This rearrangement joins TRBV7-4 to TRBJ1-4, with D unresolved. Trimming shortened V by 1 base and J by 8 bases, and 11 bases separated the two germline ends. The CDR3 is made up of 14 amino acids. Germline-derived CDR1 and CDR2 are SGHVT and SQSDAQ. CDR3 in DNA: TGTGCCAGCAGCTTAGTAAGACTGGGCGAAAAACTGTTTTTT. It translates to CASSLVRLGEKLFF.

This chain uses TRBV4-3 with TRBJ1-5; weak D call: TRBD1 (5 bases). The V end was cut by 1 base, the J end by 8 bases, with 6 bases between. The germline gives CDR1 LGHNA, CDR2 YSLEER. The CDR3 has 12 amino acids. The CDR3 DNA reads as TGCGCCAGCAGCCAAGTAGGGGAGCCCCAGCATTTT. This codes for CASSQVGEPQHF.

The CDR3 is CASIRRGTGNTIYF. As DNA, the CDR3 is TGTGCCAGCATAAGGCGGGGCACTGGAAACACCATATATTTT. The rearrangement uses TRBV28 and TRBJ1-3, with D possibly matching TRBD1 (5 bases). The CDR3 length is 14 residues. Germline V gene data show CDR1 as MDHEN and CDR2 as SYDVKM. V was clipped by 7 bases and J by 2 bases, with 12 bases between them.

The chain couples TRBV3-1 (or the pseudogene TRBV3-2) to TRBJ2-7; 11 nucleotides line up with TRBD1. This CDR3 region has 17 residues. The germline CDR1 and CDR2 sequences are LGHDT and YNNKEL (reference sequence). Germline trimming cut 0 bases from V and 3 bases from J; bases unmatched to any gene: 7. CDR3 nucleotides: TGTGCCAGCAGCCAAGATTCGGGGGACAGGGGGGACTACGAGCAGTACTTC. Amino acid sequence: CASSQDSGDRGDYEQYF.

This clone was detected only a few times. The CDR3, as DNA: TGTGCCAGCAGCTCGTTATTCGGGGGCCAAGAGACCCAGTACTTC. It encodes CASSSLFGGQETQYF. The rearrangement links TRBV11-2 to TRBJ2-5; possibly TRBD2 for D (6 bases). Trimming shortened V by 4 bases and J by 1 base, and 13 bases separated the two germline ends. The germline CDR1 and CDR2 sequences are SGHAT and FQNNGV. CDR3 length equals 15 residues.

This clone appeared a few times. The rearrangement uses TRBV7-2 and TRBJ2-7, with D hard to call. CDR3 length equals 13 residues. V gave up 1 base and J gave up 2 bases, with 6 bases separating them. Germline CDR1 is SGHTA and CDR2 is FQGNSA. This CDR3 reads CASSLVLAYEQYF. The CDR3 coding sequence is TGTGCCAGCAGCTTAGTTCTAGCCTACGAGCAGTACTTC. Combining the CDR3 with reference TRBV7-2 and TRBJ2-7 gives the whole variable domain GAGVSQSPSNKVTEKGKDVELRCDPISGHTALYWYRQSLGQGLEFLIYFQGNSAPDKSGLPSDRFSAERTGGSVSTLTIQRTQQEDSAVYLCASSLVLAYEQYFGPGTRLTVT.

This chain uses TRBV25-1 with TRBJ2-2; no clear D gene. The germline V and J ends were trimmed by 3 bases and 0 bases, with 2 bases remaining between them. Per germline, CDR1 MGHDK and CDR2 SYGVNS. The CDR3 runs to 13 residues. The CDR3 bases are TGTGCCAGCAGTGACACGAACACCGGGGAGCTGTTTTTT. Protein: CASSDTNTGELFF.